The clone carrying this T cell receptor beta chain has only a few counts. Its antigen is undetermined. About 500 ng RNA was reverse transcribed with alpha and beta constant-region primers. Each of the alpha and beta chains got its own library through chain-specific third strand synthesis with indices. All rearrangements within a chain used one primer pair; cDNA molecules carried barcodes. TCRdb reprocessed the 5' RACE reads via MiXCR and lists one record per CDR3 protein. Of fewer than 4,500 distinct CDR3 sequences listed, under 8.5% are singletons. No cell fractionation was done, so the repertoire covers all unsorted peripheral blood T cells. This specimen comes from a study of HIV-infected patients and healthy controls. Findings of the study overall: HIV+ repertoires were severely depleted of MAIT alpha-chain CDR3s, unlike healthy controls. HIV-infected repertoires had significantly higher mean Gini indices than controls, possibly reflecting oligoclonality.

Germline V CDR1 and CDR2: ENHRY, SYGVKD. This CDR3 is 18 amino acids long. V lost 3 bases and J lost 2, with 19 bases in between. The sequence came from an adult with HIV infection. The specimen comprised blood, sampled before antiretroviral therapy. The V call is TRBV10-3, the J call TRBJ2-2, with D tentatively TRBD2 (6 bases). DNA of the CDR3: TGTGCCATCAGTGAAGCACCGGGGTGGAGGGGTAACACCGGGGAGCTGTTTTTT. Translating gives CAISEAPGWRGNTGELFF.